This passage covers 16 T cell receptor beta chains from one sample sequenced in a study of T cells in Graves' hyperthyroidism and ophthalmopathy. Amplification of TCR beta CDR3 regions used RNA as the template. HTBI primers were used for first-round RT-PCR of the TCR CDR3. A single record per CDR3 protein comes from TCRdb applying MiXCR to the multiplex PCR reads. The sample lists roughly 510,000 distinct CDR3 sequences; 20% to 25% were seen once. The sequenced sample was blood. All receptors come from a man aged 18-30 years with Graves' hyperthyroidism.

This clonotype was detected only a few times. The V and J genes are TRBV7-8 and TRBJ2-4; no clear D gene. The length of the CDR3 is 15 residues. Per germline, CDR1 SGHVS and CDR2 FQNEAQ. Trimming removed 4 bases from V and 0 bases from J, with 10 bases in between. The CDR3, as DNA: TGTGCCAGCAGCTCGGGCGCGCTAGCCAAAAACATTCAGTACTTC. As protein: CASSSGALAKNIQYF.

The gene calls are TRBV13 and TRBJ2-7; 10 bases are shared with TRBD1. V was clipped by 5 bases and J by 6 bases; unmatched bases: 7. CDR1 is PRHDT, CDR2 FYEKMQ, per germline (reference sequence). This CDR3 is 14 amino acids long. The CDR3 DNA reads TGTGCCAGCAGCCGTGGGACAGGGGACGGCGAGCAGTACTTC. Its translation: CASSRGTGDGEQYF.

This clonotype was counted many times. The chain joins TRBV12-3 or TRBV12-4 to TRBJ1-5; no firm D call. V was clipped by 0 bases and J by 7 bases, with 7 bases between them. This CDR3 has 13 residues. The CDR3 protein is CASSLAPVQPQHF. The CDR3 DNA reads as TGTGCCAGCAGTTTAGCCCCGGTACAGCCCCAGCATTTT.

This clonotype was counted many times. The chain carries TRBV5-6 and TRBJ2-5; TRBD1 matches at 9 bases. The V segment lost 4 bases and the J segment 7 bases; nucleotides outside the gene matches: 8. Germline V gene sequence: CDR1 SGHDT, CDR2 YYEEEE. The CDR3 sequence is 14 residues long. CDR3 sequence reads: CASSQGTGTATQYF. The CDR3 DNA reads TGTGCCAGCAGCCAAGGGACAGGGACGGCGACCCAGTACTTC.

This clonotype was seen many times. The chain recombines TRBV12-3 or TRBV12-4 with TRBJ2-7, with 7 nucleotides matching TRBD2. The CDR3 runs 11 residues. After removal of 6 bases from V and 6 bases from J, the junction contained 2 bases not matched to a gene. The CDR3 protein is CASRGGVEQYF. The CDR3 nucleotides read TGTGCCAGCAGGGGAGGGGTCGAGCAGTACTTC.

This clonotype was counted many times. V usage is TRBV5-1 and J usage is TRBJ2-7; TRBD1 might be the D (6 bases). V lost 0 bases, J lost 0 bases, and 10 bases lay in between. This CDR3 has 15 amino acids. Germline CDR1 SGHRS, CDR2 YFSETQ. The CDR3 protein is CASSLEGQSSYEQYF. DNA for the CDR3: TGCGCCAGCAGCTTGGAAGGACAGAGCTCCTACGAGCAGTACTTC.

This clonotype came up many times. The chain links TRBV7-8 to TRBJ1-1, with a tentative D call TRBD1 (5 bases). From germline, CDR1 is SGHVS and CDR2 FQNEAQ. Trimming cost V 7 bases and J 2 bases, with 14 bases left between them. The CDR3 spans 14 residues. The CDR3 region has the DNA TGTGCCAGCACCGCTTTGGGGGTCAACACTGAAGCTTTCTTT. It specifies CASTALGVNTEAFF.

This clonotype was detected ten times or more. For the CDR3, the DNA is TGTGCCAGCAGTGAAGCGCTAACCGCAGATCAGCCCCAGCATTTT. This encodes CASSEALTADQPQHF. The chain combines TRBV2 with TRBJ1-5, with D unresolved. The CDR3 has 15 residues. Germline CDR1 and CDR2: SNHLY and FYNNEI. Between the trimmed V and J ends, which lost 0 bases and 5 bases, there was a span of 11 bases.

The rearrangement links TRBV28 to TRBJ2-5; D call uncertain. CDR1 MDHEN and CDR2 SYDVKM come from the germline V gene. The CDR3 is 14 residues long. The V gene lost 3 bases and the J gene lost 0 bases, with 8 bases spanning the gap. The CDR3 DNA follows: TGTGCCAGCAGTTTGGAACAGTACCAAGAGACCCAGTACTTC. Translation: CASSLEQYQETQYF.

This clonotype was seen repeatedly, ten times or more. At one end, the junction sequence differs from germline, possibly due to a read error. The genes are TRBV5-1 and TRBJ2-7; TRBD1 matches at 10 bases. The CDR3 consists of 14 residues. Germline CDR1 SGHRS, CDR2 YFSETQ. CDR3 sequence (DNA): TGTGCCAGCAGCCCCGGGACAGGGGCCTACGAGCAGTACTTC. Protein sequence: CASSPGTGAYEQYF. The whole variable domain, remainder taken from reference TRBV5-1 and TRBJ2-7, is KAGVTQTPRYLIKTRGQQVTLSCSPISGHRSVSWYQQTPGQGLQFLFEYFSETQRNKGNFPGRFSGRQFSNSRSEMNVSTLELGDSALYLCASSPGTGAYEQYFGPGTRLTVT.

The sample holds many counts of this clonotype. This CDR3 fails to terminate in the conserved phenylalanine or tryptophan, so it likely reflects a read error. The gene calls are TRBV12-3 or TRBV12-4 and TRBJ1-5; D might be TRBD1 (6 bases). The ends were cut back, 6 bases at V and 5 bases at J, with 23 bases in the middle. The CDR3 runs to 17 residues. The CDR3 DNA reads TGTGCCAGCAGAAAGGGATGGGGGGCGGAATTGGATCAGCCCCAGCATCTT. Amino acid sequence: CASRKGWGAELDQPQHL.

This clonotype turned up a few times. The chain couples TRBV12-3 or TRBV12-4 to TRBJ2-7, with D uncertain. The CDR3 sequence is 14 residues long. V was trimmed by 5 bases and J by 2 bases, leaving 13 bases between them. The CDR3 sequence: CASSPRGVAYEQYF. CDR3 nucleotide sequence: TGTGCCAGCAGTCCTAGAGGTGTCGCCTACGAGCAGTACTTC.

This clonotype came up many times. The chain uses TRBV10-3 and TRBJ2-7, with 7 bases that match TRBD1. The V gene's germline CDR1 is ENHRY and CDR2 SYGVKD. V dropped 5 bases and J dropped 3; count of bases not matched to a gene: 10. The CDR3 runs to 15 residues. CDR3 sequence (DNA): TGTGCCATCAGTAGCGGACAGGTTCAGGGCTACGAGCAGTACTTC. Its translation is CAISSGQVQGYEQYF.

This clonotype was seen a handful of times. This sequence joins TRBV18 and TRBJ2-7; 8 nucleotides match TRBD2. V lost 1 base, J lost 5 bases, and 13 bases stayed unmatched. Germline V gene lookup returns CDR1 KGHSH and CDR2 LQKENI. This CDR3 has 17 amino acids. The CDR3 spells CASSPLNSGGLKNEQYF. CDR3 sequence (DNA): TGTGCCAGCTCACCACTGAACTCGGGGGGGCTGAAAAACGAGCAGTACTTC.

The chain combines TRBV6-2 or TRBV6-3 with TRBJ2-6; no reliable D call. The ends were cut back, 7 bases at V and 0 bases at J, with 13 bases in the middle. The CDR3 extends over 16 amino acids. Germline V gene sequence: CDR1 MNHEY, CDR2 SVGEGT. CDR3 sequence reads: CASKLRGFSGANVLTF. The CDR3 nucleotides read TGTGCCAGCAAACTTCGCGGCTTCTCTGGGGCCAACGTCCTGACTTTC.

This clonotype has ten or more counts. The chain carries TRBV30 and TRBJ1-1; D not certain. CDR3 length: 12 residues. V gave up 2 bases and J gave up 1 base, with 5 bases separating them. Germline CDR1 GTSNPN, CDR2 SVGIG (reference sequence). The CDR3 DNA reads TGTGCCTGGAGTCATGGGAACACTGAAGCTTTCTTT. Translating gives CAWSHGNTEAFF.